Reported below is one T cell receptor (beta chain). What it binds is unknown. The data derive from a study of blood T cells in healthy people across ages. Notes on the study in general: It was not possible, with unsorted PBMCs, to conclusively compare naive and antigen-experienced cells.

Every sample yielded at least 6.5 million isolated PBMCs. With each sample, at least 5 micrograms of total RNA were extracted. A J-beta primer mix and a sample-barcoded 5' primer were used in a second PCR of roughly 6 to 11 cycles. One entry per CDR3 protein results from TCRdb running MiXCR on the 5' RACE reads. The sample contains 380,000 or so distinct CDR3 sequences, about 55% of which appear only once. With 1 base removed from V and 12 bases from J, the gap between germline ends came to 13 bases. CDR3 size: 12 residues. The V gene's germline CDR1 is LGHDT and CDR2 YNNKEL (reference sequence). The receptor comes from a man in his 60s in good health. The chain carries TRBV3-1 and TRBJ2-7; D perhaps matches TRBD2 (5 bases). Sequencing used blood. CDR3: CASSQGTRVGYF. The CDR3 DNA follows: TGTGCCAGCAGCCAAGGAACTAGGGTGGGGTACTTC.